A selection of T cell receptor beta chains follows, all from one sample in a study of shared T cell receptors in the human thymus. Only in-frame clones appear in the TCRdb table, and some are missing; sequencing was by immunoSEQ multiplex PCR. The sample lists over 65,000 clones; 90% to 95% were seen once. Sequencing was done on a sample of thymocytes. These receptors originate from a human donor. CDR3s include the opening cysteine and the closing phenylalanine or tryptophan. The D gene is left open where the match is weak. Clone size is stated in some rows and not others, as once, few, many or a class when expanded.

v_gene	abundance	j_gene	d_gene	CDR3aa	CDR3nt
TRBV7-2	-	TRBJ2-5	TRBD1	CASRADRGVVETQYF	TGTGCCAGCAGAGCGGACAGGGGAGTAGTGGAGACCCAGTACTTC
TRBV10-3	once	TRBJ1-1	-	CAAHGGRNTEAFF	TGTGCCGCTCACGGGGGGAGGAACACTGAAGCTTTCTTT
TRBV6-6	once	TRBJ2-3	-	CASSYSAQDTQYF	TGTGCCAGCAGTTACTCCGCCCAAGATACGCAGTATTTT
TRBV29-1	-	TRBJ1-2	-	CSVEVWLQYGYTF	TGCAGCGTTGAGGTCTGGTTACAGTATGGCTACACCTTC
TRBV7-8	once	TRBJ1-4	-	CASSSRLGNEKLFF	TGTGCCAGCAGCTCCCGCTTGGGAAATGAAAAACTGTTTTTT
TRBV7-9	-	TRBJ2-1	-	CASSPPWGSYNEQFF	TGTGCCAGCAGCCCTCCATGGGGTAGCTACAATGAGCAGTTCTTC
TRBV19	-	TRBJ2-1	TRBD2	CASSRGTSGGKYNEQFF	TGTGCCAGTAGTCGTGGGACTAGCGGGGGGAAATACAATGAGCAGTTCTTC
TRBV10-3	-	TRBJ1-2	TRBD1	CAISVVPRQGLIPSGYTF	TGTGCCATCAGTGTTGTCCCTCGACAGGGGTTAATTCCAAGCGGCTACACCTTC
TRBV29-1	-	TRBJ2-3	TRBD2	CSAAGGDTQYF	TGCAGCGCCGCCGGGGGGGATACGCAGTATTTT
TRBV7-2	-	TRBJ1-1	-	CASSLPPIMNTEAFF	TGTGCCAGCAGCTTACCGCCTATCATGAACACTGAAGCTTTCTTT
TRBV19	once	TRBJ2-7	-	CASSIRGPAYEQYF	TGTGCCAGTAGTATCAGGGGTCCGGCCTACGAGCAGTACTTC
TRBV25-1	-	TRBJ2-3	-	CASSGPSTDTQYF	TGTGCCAGCAGTGGACCTAGCACAGATACGCAGTATTTT
TRBV19	-	TRBJ2-1	-	CASSRGYNEQFF	TGTGCCAGTAGCAGGGGTTACAATGAGCAGTTCTTC
TRBV5-4	-	TRBJ2-5	-	CASSNYRVGETQYF	TGTGCCAGCAGCAACTACAGGGTCGGGGAGACCCAGTACTTC
TRBV19	-	TRBJ2-1	TRBD1	CASSPRTGLAMNEQFF	TGTGCCAGTAGTCCTCGGACAGGGCTGGCAATGAACGAGCAGTTCTTC
TRBV6-5	-	TRBJ2-7	-	CAIRSQQASYEQYF	TGTGCCATCCGATCCCAGCAGGCCTCCTACGAGCAGTACTTC